This note documents a single T cell receptor beta chain sequence. Its target is not known. These data come from a study of blood T cells in healthy people across ages. Study results and caveats: PBMCs left unsorted prevented a conclusive naive versus antigen-experienced comparison. As age increased, TCR beta diversity per million T cells fell in a roughly linear fashion. Considered underestimates were the diversity estimates obtained from one million T cells.

Then a second PCR, running about 7 to 11 cycles, was carried out with a sample-barcoded 5' primer and a J-beta primer mix. MiXCR was run by TCRdb on the 5' RACE reads, yielding one entry per CDR3 protein. The table lists about 1.8 million distinct CDR3 sequences, about 50% of them singletons. There are 13 residues in the CDR3. V lost 6 bases to trimming and J lost 8 bases; unmatched junction nucleotides: 7. This TCR was sampled from a woman in her forties in good health. The rearrangement joins TRBV12-3 or TRBV12-4 to TRBJ2-3; 8 bases align to TRBD2. Specimen: blood. The CDR3 reads CASSEPLAGTQYF. The CDR3 DNA sequence: TGTGCCAGCAGCGAACCCCTAGCGGGTACGCAGTATTTT.